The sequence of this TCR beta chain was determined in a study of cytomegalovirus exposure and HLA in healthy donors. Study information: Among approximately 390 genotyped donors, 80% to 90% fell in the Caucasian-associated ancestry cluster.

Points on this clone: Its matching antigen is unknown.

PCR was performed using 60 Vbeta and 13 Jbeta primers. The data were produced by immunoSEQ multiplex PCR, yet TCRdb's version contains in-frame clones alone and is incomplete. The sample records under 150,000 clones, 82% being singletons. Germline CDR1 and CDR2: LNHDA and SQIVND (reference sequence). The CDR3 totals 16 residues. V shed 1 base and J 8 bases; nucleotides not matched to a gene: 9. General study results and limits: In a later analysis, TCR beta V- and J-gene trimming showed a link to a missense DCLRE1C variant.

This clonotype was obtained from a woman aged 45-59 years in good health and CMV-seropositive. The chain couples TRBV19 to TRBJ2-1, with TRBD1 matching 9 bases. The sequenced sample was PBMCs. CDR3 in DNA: TGTGCCAGTAGTATAGGAGGAGGGACAGGGCGCTATGAGCAGTTCTTC. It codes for CASSIGGGTGRYEQFF. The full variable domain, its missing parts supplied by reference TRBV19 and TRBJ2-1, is DGGITQSPKYLFRKEGQNVTLSCEQNLNHDAMYWYRQDPGQGLRLIYYSQIVNDFQKGDIAEGYSVSREKKESFPLTVTSAQKNPTAFYLCASSIGGGTGRYEQFFGPGTRLTVL.